The 10 T cell receptor beta chains given below trace back to one sample, sequenced in a study of patients and donors after allogeneic stem cell transplantation. A single record per CDR3 protein comes from TCRdb applying MiXCR to the RT-PCR reads. In the table there are about 150,000 distinct CDR3 sequences, about 36% of which are singletons. Sequencing was performed on blood, either unsorted or a sorted T cell fraction (not recorded which). The source is a human donor who was either an allogeneic HSCT recipient or a stem cell or donor lymphocyte infusion donor (not recorded which). It is not recorded whose cells these are; they may come from a transplant donor.

This clonotype was observed a handful of times. The gene calls are TRBV4-1 and TRBJ1-2; no definite D call. This CDR3 has 14 residues. Germline V gene lookup returns CDR1 MGHRA and CDR2 YSYEKL. Between the trimmed V and J ends, which lost 0 bases and 2 bases, there was a span of 7 bases. Here the CDR3 reads CASSQEGANYGYTF. The CDR3 DNA reads as TGCGCCAGCAGCCAAGAAGGAGCGAACTATGGCTACACCTTC.

This sequence joins TRBV25-1 and TRBJ2-5; 11 nucleotides agree with TRBD1. V trimming: 1 base; J trimming: 5 bases; junction bases outside the gene matches: 9. CDR3 length equals 17 residues. Germline V gene data show CDR1 as MGHDK and CDR2 as SYGVNS. The CDR3: CASSELDRGQAGETQYF. CDR3 nucleotides: TGTGCCAGCAGTGAATTGGACAGGGGGCAAGCAGGGGAGACCCAGTACTTC.

V gene TRBV5-6 combines with J gene TRBJ1-4; TRBD1 matches at 7 bases. Germline assignment: CDR1 SGHDT and CDR2 YYEEEE. The CDR3 runs 14 residues. J was trimmed by 4 bases and V by 4 bases; bases with no gene match: 4. CDR3 nucleotide sequence: TGTGCCAGCAGCGGGGACAGTTTTAATGAAAAACTGTTTTTT. Protein sequence: CASSGDSFNEKLFF.

V usage is TRBV28 and J usage is TRBJ1-5; D is possibly TRBD1 (6 bases). The CDR3 totals 17 residues. Trimming pared 5 bases from V and 0 bases from J, leaving 17 bases between. Germline V gene lookup returns CDR1 MDHEN and CDR2 SYDVKM. The CDR3 is CASSLTGTTYSNQPQHF. The CDR3, as DNA: TGTGCCAGCAGTCTTACAGGGACTACTTATAGCAATCAGCCCCAGCATTTT. The entire variable domain, with the rest obtained from reference TRBV28 and TRBJ1-5, is as follows: DVKVTQSSRYLVKRTGEKVFLECVQDMDHENMFWYRQDPGLGLRLIYFSYDVKMKEKGDIPEGYSVSREKKERFSLILESASTNQTSMYLCASSLTGTTYSNQPQHFGDGTRLSIL.

The chain links TRBV10-3 to TRBJ2-7; maybe TRBD1 (5 bases). V was pared by 4 bases and J by 3 bases, with 19 bases between. Germline-derived CDR1 and CDR2 are ENHRY and SYGVKD. The CDR3 is made up of 16 amino acids. CDR3 residues: CAISVFLGRAHYEQYF. CDR3 nucleotide sequence: TGTGCCATCAGTGTCTTCCTGGGCAGGGCCCACTACGAGCAGTACTTC.

The genes are TRBV3-1 and TRBJ1-4, with 7 bases that match TRBD1. Germline V gene sequence: CDR1 LGHDT, CDR2 YNNKEL (reference sequence). This CDR3 comprises 16 residues. Trimming took 4 bases from V and 0 from J; bases not matched to a gene: 5. This CDR3 is CASSLGTVPTNEKLFF. The CDR3 DNA reads TGTGCCAGCAGCCTCGGGACAGTCCCAACTAATGAAAAACTGTTTTTT.

There are many counts of this clonotype. V is TRBV6-1 and J is TRBJ1-5; D remains unclear. The CDR3 is 15 amino acids. V lost 0 bases and J lost 1, with 7 bases in between. Germline CDR1 reads MNHNS; CDR2 reads SASEGT. The CDR3 is CASSEAGRSNQPQHF. The CDR3 DNA is TGTGCCAGCAGTGAAGCAGGAAGGAGCAATCAGCCCCAGCATTTT.

This rearrangement joins TRBV2 to TRBJ2-7; the D is unclear. The CDR3 runs to 12 residues. Looked up from germline, CDR1 is SNHLY and CDR2 is FYNNEI. Deletions cut 4 bases from V and 3 bases from J, with 7 bases between. CDR3 protein: CASSVYLYEQYF. The CDR3 nucleotides are TGTGCCAGCAGTGTGTACCTCTACGAGCAGTACTTC.

Many counts were recorded for this clonotype. The chain joins TRBV29-1 to TRBJ1-1; D is ambiguous. This CDR3 has 11 residues. V gave up 5 bases and J gave up 4 bases, with 8 bases separating them. Germline CDR1 is SQVTM and CDR2 is ANQGSEA. CDR3 nucleotides: TGCAGCGTTCCTTTTTCCACTGAAGCTTTCTTT. Translating it yields CSVPFSTEAFF.

This rearrangement joins TRBV29-1 to TRBJ2-2; D possibly corresponds to TRBD1 (5 bases). CDR3 length: 15 residues. V lost 1 base to trimming and J lost 8 bases, with 17 bases between them. Germline CDR1 is SQVTM and CDR2 is ANQGSEA. CDR3 amino acids: CSVEVRQGGAGELFF. The DNA of the CDR3 is TGCAGCGTTGAAGTAAGGCAGGGTGGTGCGGGGGAGCTGTTTTTT.